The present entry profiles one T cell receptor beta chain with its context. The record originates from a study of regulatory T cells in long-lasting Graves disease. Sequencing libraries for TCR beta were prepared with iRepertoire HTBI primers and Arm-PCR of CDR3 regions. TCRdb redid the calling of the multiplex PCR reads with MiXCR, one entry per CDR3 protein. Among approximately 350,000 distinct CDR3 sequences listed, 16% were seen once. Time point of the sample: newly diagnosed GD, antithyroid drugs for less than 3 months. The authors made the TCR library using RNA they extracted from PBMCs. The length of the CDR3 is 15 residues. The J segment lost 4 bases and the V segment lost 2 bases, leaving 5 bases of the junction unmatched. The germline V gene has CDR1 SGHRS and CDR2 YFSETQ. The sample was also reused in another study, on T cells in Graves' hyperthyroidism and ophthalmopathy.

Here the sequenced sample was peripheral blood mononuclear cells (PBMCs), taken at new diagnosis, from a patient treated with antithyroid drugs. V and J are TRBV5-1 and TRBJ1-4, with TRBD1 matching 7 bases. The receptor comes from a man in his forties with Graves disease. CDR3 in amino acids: CASSFRQGDNEKLFF. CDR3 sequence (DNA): TGCGCCAGCAGCTTTCGACAGGGAGATAATGAAAAACTGTTTTTT.